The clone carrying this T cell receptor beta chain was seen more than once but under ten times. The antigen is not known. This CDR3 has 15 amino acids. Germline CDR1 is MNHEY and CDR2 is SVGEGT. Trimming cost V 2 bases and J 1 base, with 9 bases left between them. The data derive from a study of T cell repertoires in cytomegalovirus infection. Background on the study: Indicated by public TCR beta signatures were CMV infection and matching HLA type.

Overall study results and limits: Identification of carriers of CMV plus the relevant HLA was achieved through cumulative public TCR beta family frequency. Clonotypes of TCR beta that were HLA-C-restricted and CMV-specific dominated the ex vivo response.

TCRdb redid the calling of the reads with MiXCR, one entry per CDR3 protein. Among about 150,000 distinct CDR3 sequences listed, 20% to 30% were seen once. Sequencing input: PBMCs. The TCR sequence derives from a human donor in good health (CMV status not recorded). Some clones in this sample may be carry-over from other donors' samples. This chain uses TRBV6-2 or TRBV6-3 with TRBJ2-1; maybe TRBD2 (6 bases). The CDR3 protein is CASSYVGGSYNEQFF. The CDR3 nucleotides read TGTGCCAGCAGTTACGTTGGGGGGTCCTACAATGAGCAGTTCTTC.